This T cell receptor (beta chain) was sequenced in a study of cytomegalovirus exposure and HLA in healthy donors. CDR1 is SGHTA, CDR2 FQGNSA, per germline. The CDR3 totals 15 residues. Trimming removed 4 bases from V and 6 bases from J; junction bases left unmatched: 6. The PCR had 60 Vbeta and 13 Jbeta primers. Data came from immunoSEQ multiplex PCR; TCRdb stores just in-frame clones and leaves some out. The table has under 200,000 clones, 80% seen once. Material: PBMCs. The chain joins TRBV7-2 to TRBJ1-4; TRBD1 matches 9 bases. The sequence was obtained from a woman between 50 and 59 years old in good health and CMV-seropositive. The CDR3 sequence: CASSSPDRGDEKLFF. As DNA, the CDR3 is TGTGCCAGCAGCTCCCCCGACAGGGGGGATGAAAAACTGTTTTTT.